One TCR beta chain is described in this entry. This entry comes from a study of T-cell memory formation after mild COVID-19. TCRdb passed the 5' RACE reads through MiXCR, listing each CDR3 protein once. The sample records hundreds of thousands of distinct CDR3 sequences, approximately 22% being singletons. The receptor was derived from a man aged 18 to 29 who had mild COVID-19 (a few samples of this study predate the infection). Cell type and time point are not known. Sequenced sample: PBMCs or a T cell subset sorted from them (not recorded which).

The CDR3 reads CASRGTGEQPQHF. The CDR3 region has the DNA TGTGCCAGCAGGGGTACAGGGGAGCAGCCCCAGCATTTT. The rearrangement links TRBV27 to TRBJ1-5; 7 bases agree with TRBD1. The germline gives CDR1 MNHEY, CDR2 SMNVEV (reference sequence). CDR3 length: 13 amino acids. Losses at the gene ends were 6 bases for V and 7 bases for J; bases not matched to a gene: 6.